These T cell receptor beta chains were read from a single sample in a study of patients and donors after allogeneic stem cell transplantation. TCRdb called the RT-PCR reads again in MiXCR, with one record for every CDR3 protein. The table includes about a million distinct CDR3 sequences, about a sixth detected once. The specimen was blood, either unsorted or a sorted T cell fraction (not recorded which). The receptors derive from a human donor who was either an allogeneic HSCT recipient or a stem cell or donor lymphocyte infusion donor (not recorded which). It is not recorded whose cells these are; they may come from a transplant donor. The CDR3 runs from the conserved cysteine through the conserved F or W. A D gene is named only where the DNA matches it firmly. Clone size, where shown, is once, few, many, or a class for clones that have expanded.

TRBJ2-1 . TRBV3-1 few TGTGCCAGCAGCCCCTCGGTAGGGGGGCGCGAGCAGTTCTTC CASSPSVGGREQFF
TRBJ2-7 . TRBV19 . TGTGCCAGTAGTAGGAGCCCAGCAGGCGACTACGAGCAGTACTTC CASSRSPAGDYEQYF
TRBJ1-2 TRBD1 TRBV24-1 . TGTGCCACCAGTGACACGAGACAGGGGGTTGGCTACACCTTC CATSDTRQGVGYTF
TRBJ2-1 . TRBV6-1 few TGTGCCAGCAGTCCCTATAGCTCAGAGTACAATGAGCAGTTCTTC CASSPYSSEYNEQFF
TRBJ1-1 . TRBV19 . TGTGCCAGTAGTACAGGCCAGGGGACTGAAGCTTTCTTT CASSTGQGTEAFF
TRBJ2-2 TRBD1 TRBV24-1 once TGTGCCACCAGTGGGGACAGGGAGAACACCGGGGAGCTGTTTTTT CATSGDRENTGELFF
TRBJ2-7 . TRBV29-1 . TGCAGCGTTGCCCTTCCCTCCTACGAGCAGTACTTC CSVALPSYEQYF
TRBJ1-5 . TRBV30 . TGTGCCTGGAGTGTTAACCGGGGCTCGTATAGCAATCAGCCCCAGCATTTT CAWSVNRGSYSNQPQHF
TRBJ2-7 TRBD2 TRBV4-2 . TGTGCCAGCAGCCAAGGCCCAGCGGGGGTTAGCTCCTACGAGCAGTACTTC CASSQGPAGVSSYEQYF
TRBJ2-1 TRBD2 TRBV20-1 . TGCAGTGCCCGGAGGGCTGGGACTAGCGGGAACAATGAGCAGTTCTTC CSARRAGTSGNNEQFF
TRBJ2-7 . TRBV27 many TGTGCCAGCAGTTTATCCCCAGACACCTACGAGCAGTACTTC CASSLSPDTYEQYF
TRBJ1-5 . TRBV6-2/TRBV6-3 few TGTGCCAGCAGTCCTCAGCGGTTGGTCAATCAGCCCCAGCATTTT CASSPQRLVNQPQHF
TRBJ1-3 . TRBV7-6 . TGTGCCAGCAGCTTAGCCACGGGGTCGGTCTCAGGAAACACCATATATTTT CASSLATGSVSGNTIYF
TRBJ2-2 TRBD2 TRBV4-3 few TGCGCCAGCAGCTATTGGGCTAGCGGAGTTCGCAACACCGGGGAGCTGTTTTTT CASSYWASGVRNTGELFF
TRBJ2-3 TRBD2 TRBV11-2 . TGTGCCAGCAGCCGTGCCGCGCTAGCGGGGGCCTCTAGCACAGATACGCAGTATTTT CASSRAALAGASSTDTQYF
TRBJ2-3 TRBD2 TRBV6-2/TRBV6-3 few TGTGCCAGCAGTTACCCTGGGACTAGCGCAGATACGCAGTATTTT CASSYPGTSADTQYF
TRBJ2-1 TRBD2 TRBV11-1 few TGTGCCAGCAGCTCCACCGGGACTAGCTTACGGTCCTACAATGAGCAGTTCTTC CASSSTGTSLRSYNEQFF
TRBJ1-2 . TRBV4-1 few TGCGCCAGCAGCCAGGAGGTCTCCTCCAACTATGGCTACACCTTC CASSQEVSSNYGYTF
TRBJ2-5 . TRBV6-2/TRBV6-3 few TGTGCCAGCAGTTACCACGTGTTGGTACCGGAGACCCAGTACTTC CASSYHVLVPETQYF
TRBJ2-7 TRBD2 TRBV27 . TGTGCCAGCAGTTTCCGGACTAGCGGGAGAACAAACGAGCAGTACTTC CASSFRTSGRTNEQYF
TRBJ1-4 . TRBV10-3 few TGTGCCATCAGATCCCAGGTCGATAATGAAAAACTGTTTTTT CAIRSQVDNEKLFF
TRBJ2-5 . TRBV10-3 few TGTGCCACCCGTACGTTCCCCGAAGAGACCCAGTACTTC CATRTFPEETQYF
TRBJ1-4 . TRBV14 . TGTGCCAGCAGCCAAAACCTTGGTGAAAAACTGTTTTTT CASSQNLGEKLFF
TRBJ2-7 . TRBV27 . TGTGCCAGCAGTTTTGTGCCAGGGCCCTCTGTTGACGAGCAGTACTTC CASSFVPGPSVDEQYF
TRBJ2-2 TRBD1 TRBV7-8 . TGTGCCAGCAGCGCCCGACAGGGGCGGGCCGGGGAGCTGTTTTTT CASSARQGRAGELFF
TRBJ2-1 . TRBV5-5 few TGTGCCAGCGGGACACAGGGAGGGGTTGGTGGTGAGCAGTTCTTC CASGTQGGVGGEQFF
TRBJ2-7 . TRBV29-1 many TGCAGCGTGGCAGCTACCGGGACCACCAACTACGAGCAGTACTTC CSVAATGTTNYEQYF
TRBJ2-7 . TRBV10-3 many TGTGCCATCAGAACCTACAACTACGAGCAGTACTTC CAIRTYNYEQYF
TRBJ2-1 TRBD1 TRBV4-3 few TGCGCCAGCAGCCAGGGACAGAGACACAATGAGCAGTTCTTC CASSQGQRHNEQFF
TRBJ2-2 TRBD1 TRBV5-1 many TGCGCCAGCAGCACCCGGACAGGGGACACCGGGGAGCTGTTTTTT CASSTRTGDTGELFF
TRBJ2-7 . TRBV7-6 . TGTGCCAGCAGCGCGGGACAGCCTAACCCTACGCAGTACTTC CASSAGQPNPTQYF
TRBJ2-7 . TRBV27 . TGTGCCAGCAGTTTCGGAAGGCGGGGCGACGAGCAGTACTTC CASSFGRRGDEQYF
TRBJ1-3 . TRBV2 . TGTGCCAGCCACCCGGACCTCGGAAACACCATATATTTT CASHPDLGNTIYF
TRBJ2-1 . TRBV13 many TGTGCCAGCAGCTCCCGTTCCCCGCGCACCTACAATGAGCAGTTCTTC CASSSRSPRTYNEQFF
TRBJ2-7 TRBD1 TRBV9 once TGTGCCAGCAGCGTAGGGGGGACAGGGCCCTACGAGCAGTACTTC CASSVGGTGPYEQYF
TRBJ2-7 . TRBV20-1 . TGCAGTGCTAAAGGGCCGACCTACGAGCAGTACTTC CSAKGPTYEQYF
TRBJ2-3 TRBD2 TRBV7-8 . TGTGCCAGCAGCTTTAAGGGACTAGCGGGGGGAGATACGCAGTATTTT CASSFKGLAGGDTQYF
TRBJ2-5 TRBD2 TRBV7-6 . TGTGCCAGCAGCCGCGGGGGGGCGGGGACCCAGTACTTC CASSRGGAGTQYF
TRBJ2-7 . TRBV20-1 . TGCAGTGCTCCCCAGACAGTTTCCTACGAGCAGTACTTC CSAPQTVSYEQYF
TRBJ1-1 . TRBV5-1 . TGCGCCAGCAGCTTGGCCGGGGTTTCTGAAGCTTTCTTT CASSLAGVSEAFF
TRBJ2-1 . TRBV12-3/TRBV12-4 many TGTGCCAGCAGCCGCACGGGGGCGACCACCTACAATGAGCAGTTCTTC CASSRTGATTYNEQFF
TRBJ1-6 . TRBV20-1 many TGCAGTGCTGTCCCGGGGAACTATAATTCACCCCTCCACTTT CSAVPGNYNSPLHF
TRBJ1-1 . TRBV18 . TGTGCCAGCGCCGGGGAGAACACTGAAGCTTTCTTT CASAGENTEAFF
TRBJ1-1 . TRBV12-3/TRBV12-4 many TGTGCCAGCAGTTTTAGGTACACTGAAGCTTTCTTT CASSFRYTEAFF
TRBJ2-3 . TRBV29-1 . TGCAGCGTTGAACAGGGTTTAAGTACGCAGTATTTT CSVEQGLSTQYF
TRBJ2-7 . TRBV20-1 few TGCAGTGCTAGAGTGGACTCCCTTTCGTACGAGCAGTACTTC CSARVDSLSYEQYF
TRBJ1-2 . TRBV20-1 . TGCAGTGCCGATCCAGAGGTAGTTGACTATGGCTACACCTTC CSADPEVVDYGYTF
TRBJ2-1 . TRBV12-3/TRBV12-4 many TGTGCCAGCAGTCGGGGGGCGAATGAGCAGTTCTTC CASSRGANEQFF
TRBJ2-7 . TRBV7-9 few TGTGCCAGCACCTCCCTTTACACCCCGGGACAGTACTTC CASTSLYTPGQYF